This TCR beta chain is from a study of blood T cell repertoires in COVID-19. Across the study: Some COVID-19 samples were acute and others convalescent; all came from the United States, Italy and Spain. Sources were T cells, B-cell-depleted T cells, or PBMCs; the material itself was cDNA or gDNA.

Original handling: Nucleated cell number was recorded as an estimate derived from reference gene primer amplification. Assay: immunoSEQ multiplex PCR; the TCRdb copy retains only in-frame clones and omits some. V, J and clone size are taken as reported in that table, and D and trimming were inferred from the DNA itself. The data show around 99,000 clones, with about 79% seen just once and 7.9% held by the top ten. With V trimmed by 6 bases and J by 9 bases, 13 bases remained unmatched. The CDR3 has 15 amino acids. The germline gives CDR1 SGHAT, CDR2 FQNNGV. The chain combines TRBV11-2 with TRBJ2-1; 8 bases map to TRBD2. This TCR came from a woman older than 75 with active or convalescent COVID-19. The source material was peripheral blood. CDR3 region: CASRLSGSSMGEQFF. The CDR3 DNA sequence: TGTGCCAGCAGGTTAAGCGGGAGTAGTATGGGTGAGCAGTTCTTC.